This T cell receptor (beta chain) was identified in a study of human T cells and chemical hapten exposure. In the study overall: Small volume differences among pooled libraries mainly caused per-sample TCR yield variation.

Findings and limits, study-wide: No change in TCRs above 1 in 1000 frequency was produced by DPC sensitization.

This clonotype was seen repeatedly, ten times or more. Antigen: not known. Time point in this sample: healthy volunteer bleed at 6 weeks. The authors extracted total RNA from unfractionated whole blood. Within the library, unique molecular identifiers were attached to each individual cDNA molecule. Via MiXCR, TCRdb re-called the RACE reads, giving one row per CDR3 protein. The sample consists of some 77,000 distinct CDR3 sequences, 7% to 9.5% of them appearing once. The CDR3 has 13 residues. CDR1 and CDR2 from the germline V gene are KGHSH and LQKENI. Between the trimmed V and J ends, which lost 5 bases and 5 bases, there was a span of 13 bases.

The sequenced sample was whole blood. V gene TRBV18 combines with J gene TRBJ2-7; perhaps TRBD2 as D (5 bases). This sequence was found in a female donor in good health. Some clones in this sample may be carry-over from other donors' samples. Here the CDR3 reads CASSLGTLDEQYF. The CDR3 DNA sequence: TGTGCCAGCTCATTGGGAACACTAGACGAGCAGTACTTC.